Detailed here is one TCR beta chain. Researchers ran the PCR with 60 Vbeta and 13 Jbeta primers. Repertoires were generated with immunoSEQ multiplex PCR, while TCRdb's copy carries only in-frame clones and drops some. The sample comprises about 100,000 clones, about 81% of which are singletons, and under 11% rests with the top ten. Every donor was a healthy person donating bone marrow. These data are taken from a study of cytomegalovirus exposure and HLA in healthy donors. Germline CDR1 SGHDT, CDR2 YYEEEE. The CDR3 has 14 amino acids. The chain combines TRBV5-6 with TRBJ2-5, with TRBD1 matching 9 bases. The better agreement between TRBJ2-7 and the DNA end casts doubt on the J call. The receptor was isolated from a man aged 50 or older in good health and CMV-seronegative. The sample consisted of PBMCs. The CDR3 is CASSPDRGRYEQYF. The CDR3 coding sequence is TGTGCCAGCAGCCCGGACAGGGGCCGCTACGAGCAGTACTTC.